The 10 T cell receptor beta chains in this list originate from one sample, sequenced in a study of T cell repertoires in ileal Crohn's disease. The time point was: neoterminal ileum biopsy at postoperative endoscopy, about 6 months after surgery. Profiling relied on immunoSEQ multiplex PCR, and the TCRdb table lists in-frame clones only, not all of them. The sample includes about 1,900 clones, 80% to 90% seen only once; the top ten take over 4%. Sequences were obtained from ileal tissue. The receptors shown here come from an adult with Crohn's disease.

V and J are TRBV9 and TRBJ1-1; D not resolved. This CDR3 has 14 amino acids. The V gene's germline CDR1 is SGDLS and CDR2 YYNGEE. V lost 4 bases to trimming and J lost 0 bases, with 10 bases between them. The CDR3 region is CASSHSSMNTEAFF. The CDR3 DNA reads TGTGCCAGCAGCCACTCGTCTATGAACACTGAAGCTTTCTTT.

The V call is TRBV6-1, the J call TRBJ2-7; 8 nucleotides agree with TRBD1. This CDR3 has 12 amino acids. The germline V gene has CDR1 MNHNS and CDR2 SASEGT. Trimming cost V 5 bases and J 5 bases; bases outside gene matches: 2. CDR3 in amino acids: CASSRTGNEQYF. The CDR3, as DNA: TGTGCCAGCAGTCGGACAGGGAACGAGCAGTACTTC.

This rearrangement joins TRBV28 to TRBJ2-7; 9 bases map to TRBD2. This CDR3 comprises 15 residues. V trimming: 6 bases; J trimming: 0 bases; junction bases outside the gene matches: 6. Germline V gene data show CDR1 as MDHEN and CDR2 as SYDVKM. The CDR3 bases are TGTGCCAGCAGCCGGGGACTAGCCAGCTCCTACGAGCAGTACTTC. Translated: CASSRGLASSYEQYF.

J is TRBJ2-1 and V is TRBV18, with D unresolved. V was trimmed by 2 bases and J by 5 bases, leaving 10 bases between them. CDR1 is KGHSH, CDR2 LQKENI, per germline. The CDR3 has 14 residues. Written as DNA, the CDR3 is TGTGCCAGCTCACCAAACCTAGGTGACAATGAGCAGTTCTTC. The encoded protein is CASSPNLGDNEQFF.

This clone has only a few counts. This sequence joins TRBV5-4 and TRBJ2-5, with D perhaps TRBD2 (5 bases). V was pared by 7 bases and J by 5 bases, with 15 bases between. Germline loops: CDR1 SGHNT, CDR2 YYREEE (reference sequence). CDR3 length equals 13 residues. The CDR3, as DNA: TGTGCCAGCCGCACTCAGCGGTTGGAGACCCAGTACTTC. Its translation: CASRTQRLETQYF.

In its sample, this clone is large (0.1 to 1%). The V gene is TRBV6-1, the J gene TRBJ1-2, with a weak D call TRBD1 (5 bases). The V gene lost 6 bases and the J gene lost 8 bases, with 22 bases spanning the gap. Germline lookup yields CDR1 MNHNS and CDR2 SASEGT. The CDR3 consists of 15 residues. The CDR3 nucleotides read TGTGCCAGCAGGGCTCGTGGTCGGGGGTCGGAGGGCTACACCTTC. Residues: CASRARGRGSEGYTF.

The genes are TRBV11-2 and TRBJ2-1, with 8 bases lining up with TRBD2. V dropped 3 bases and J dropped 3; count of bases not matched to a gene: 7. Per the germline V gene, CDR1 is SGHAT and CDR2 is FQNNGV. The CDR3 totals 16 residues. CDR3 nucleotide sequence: TGTGCCAGCAGCTTCCAAGCCGGGACTAGCTACAATGAGCAGTTCTTC. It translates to CASSFQAGTSYNEQFF.

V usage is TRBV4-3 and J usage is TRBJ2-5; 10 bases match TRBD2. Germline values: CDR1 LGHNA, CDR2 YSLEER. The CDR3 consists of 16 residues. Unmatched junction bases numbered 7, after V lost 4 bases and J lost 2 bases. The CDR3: CASSLGVAGGQETQYF. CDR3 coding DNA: TGCGCCAGCAGCCTCGGAGTAGCGGGAGGTCAAGAGACCCAGTACTTC.

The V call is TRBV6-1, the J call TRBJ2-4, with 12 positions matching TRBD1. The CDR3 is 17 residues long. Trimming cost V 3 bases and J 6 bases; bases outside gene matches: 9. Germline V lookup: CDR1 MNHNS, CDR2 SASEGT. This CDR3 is CASSDPPGQGASNIQYF. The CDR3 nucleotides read TGTGCCAGCAGTGACCCACCGGGACAGGGGGCTTCAAACATTCAGTACTTC.

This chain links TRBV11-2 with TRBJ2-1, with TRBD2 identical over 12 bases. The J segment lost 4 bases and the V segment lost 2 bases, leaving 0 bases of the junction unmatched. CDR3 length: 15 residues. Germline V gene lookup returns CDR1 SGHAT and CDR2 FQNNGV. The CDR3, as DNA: TGTGCCAGCAGCTTACTAGCGGGAGGGTACAATGAGCAGTTCTTC. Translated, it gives CASSLLAGGYNEQFF.